The rows below give T cell receptor beta chains drawn from one sample of a study of blood T cell repertoires in COVID-19. Only in-frame clones appear in the TCRdb table, and some are missing; sequencing was by immunoSEQ multiplex PCR. The profile shows about 300,000 clones, around 88% of them singletons. Source material: peripheral blood. The receptors stem from a woman aged 45-65 years with acute or convalescent COVID-19. The conserved cysteine and the conserved F or W are not part of the CDR3 here. Fields, in order: V gene, J gene, CDR3 protein.

TRBV3-1/TRBV3-2	TRBJ2-5	ASSQGSGGETQY
TRBV9	TRBJ1-3	ASSPSPGGDFGNTIY
TRBV3-1/TRBV3-2	TRBJ2-3	ASSQPITTSGGQTSTDTQY
TRBV11-2	TRBJ2-3	ASSPGTGWGTDTQY
TRBV30	TRBJ1-3	AWSEGAEGNTIY
TRBV7-2	TRBJ1-5	ASSRDSQRNQPQH
TRBV7-9	TRBJ2-3	ASSPPIAQGDTQY
TRBV7-9	TRBJ2-3	ASSPDRLAFPSTDTQY
TRBV12-3/TRBV12-4	TRBJ1-1	ASRSQGATEAF
TRBV2	TRBJ2-3	ASSRALASSTDTQY
TRBV5-5	TRBJ2-3	ASSSPRQTSNTQY
TRBV5-1	TRBJ1-1	ASSLVRGTEAF
TRBV19	TRBJ2-5	ASSPLVQETQY
TRBV29-1	TRBJ2-2	SVEDPVGGSGELF
TRBV18	TRBJ1-5	ASRGQGDQPQH
TRBV5-4	TRBJ1-1	ASSSPPGATNTEAF
TRBV27	TRBJ2-2	ASSFWDRVTGELF
TRBV5-4	TRBJ1-2	ASSPTGGNYGYT
TRBV3-1/TRBV3-2	TRBJ1-1	ASSHLLNTEAF
TRBV5-1	TRBJ1-4	ASSPGTGGEKLF
TRBV10-1	TRBJ2-2	ASGDRGLNTGELF
TRBV5-6	TRBJ1-2	ASSSVGQGANEGYT
TRBV25-1	TRBJ1-4	ASSEMLGGRNEKLF
TRBV2	TRBJ2-4	ASSEMLAGRDIQY
TRBV10-3	TRBJ2-1	AIRDWTSGGNEQF
TRBV6-6	TRBJ2-3	ASSYSLGGDTDTQY
TRBV7-2	TRBJ2-1	ASSYRRGAYNEQF